This T cell receptor beta chain was captured by sequencing in a study of blood T cell repertoires in COVID-19. Study-wide background: T cells, B-cell-depleted T cells, or PBMCs provided the cDNA or gDNA that served as material.

The trim removed 5 bases at V and 7 bases at J, leaving 4 bases unmatched. CDR1 is MNHEY, CDR2 SVGAGI, per germline. The CDR3 consists of 13 residues. The protocol was immunoSEQ multiplex PCR, while the TCRdb copy is restricted to in-frame clones and leaves out a portion. The table records 110,000 or so clones, around 86% of them present only once. This chain uses TRBV6-5 with TRBJ1-4; 7 positions agree with TRBD1. The sequencing input was peripheral blood. The clonotype comes from a woman in her sixties or seventies with acute or convalescent COVID-19. The CDR3: CASSPNRGEKLFF. CDR3 coding DNA: TGTGCCAGCAGTCCTAACAGGGGTGAAAAACTGTTTTTT.